What follows are 27 T cell receptor beta chains derived from one specimen sequenced in a study of CD8 T cells in Susac syndrome (dated by TCRdb to between 2018 and 2020). To prepare the library, the immunoSEQ multiplex PCR assay was applied. RNA was extracted using the RNeasy kit, and roughly 0.45 to 1 ug of the RNA was reverse transcribed with random hexamers. Using fastp trimming at Q25 and MiXCR clonotype assembly, TCRdb reanalyzed the public sequencing data and kept in-frame beta chains. Each record represents a unique CDR3 protein, reported with the most common genes and DNA among its rows. The sample yields more than 150,000 distinct CDR3 sequences; approximately 95% were counted once. The ten largest make up roughly 0.098% of the sample. Sequencing input: CD4+ T cells from PBMCs. These receptors all come from a human donor with Susac syndrome.

The chain links TRBV3-1 to TRBJ2-3; D is undetermined. This CDR3 is 15 amino acids long. Germline V gene sequence: CDR1 LGHDT, CDR2 YNNKEL (reference sequence). V lost 1 base and J lost 2, with 10 bases in between. CDR3 bases: TGTGCCAGCAGCCAAGTTTCTACCTTCACAGATACGCAGTATTTT. Amino acid sequence: CASSQVSTFTDTQYF.

The chain is built from TRBV12-3 or TRBV12-4 and TRBJ2-1; a possible D gene is TRBD1 (6 bases). This CDR3 is 17 amino acids long. V was trimmed by 6 bases and J by 7 bases, leaving 25 bases between them. DNA of the CDR3: TGTGCCAGCAGACAGGCCCCGACAGGACCCTTCGGGAATGAGCAGTTCTTC. Protein sequence: CASRQAPTGPFGNEQFF.

The CDR3 region is CASSYLGQDYEQYF. In DNA, the CDR3 is TGTGCCAGCAGTTATCTGGGACAGGACTACGAGCAGTACTTC. The chain recombines TRBV6-2 or TRBV6-3 with TRBJ2-7, with 8 bases that match TRBD1. The V gene end was trimmed by 3 bases and the J gene end by 3 bases; junction bases not matched to a gene: 4. The germline V gene encodes CDR1 MNHEY and CDR2 SVGEGT. The CDR3 totals 14 residues.

CDR3 sequence reads: CASSPNRDGGNQPQHF. CDR3 bases: TGTGCCAGCTCACCAAACAGGGATGGGGGAAATCAGCCCCAGCATTTT. V gene TRBV18 combines with J gene TRBJ1-5, with TRBD1 as a possible D gene (6 bases). CDR3 size: 16 residues. Trimming shortened V by 2 bases and J by 4 bases, and 15 bases separated the two germline ends. From germline, CDR1 is KGHSH and CDR2 LQKENI.

J is TRBJ1-4 and V is TRBV29-1; D remains ambiguous. The CDR3 length is 14 residues. The V gene lost 6 bases and the J gene lost 4 bases, with 15 bases spanning the gap. The V gene's germline CDR1 is SQVTM and CDR2 ANQGSEA. The CDR3, as DNA: TGCAGCGTGTCATTCCTCGGGGTTAATGAAAAACTGTTTTTT. It codes for CSVSFLGVNEKLFF.

V and J are TRBV12-3 or TRBV12-4 and TRBJ2-1; 10 positions agree with TRBD1. J gave up 5 bases and V 6 bases, and 4 bases lay outside the gene matches. This CDR3 comprises 14 residues. CDR3 in amino acids: CASSQGQGNNEQFF. CDR3 nucleotide sequence: TGTGCCAGCAGCCAGGGACAGGGGAACAATGAGCAGTTCTTC.

The J gene is TRBJ2-5, the V gene TRBV3-1; D gene uncertain. Trimming left V 0 bases short and J 5 bases short, with 10 bases between. The germline V gene encodes CDR1 LGHDT and CDR2 YNNKEL (reference sequence). The CDR3 spans 14 residues. The CDR3 loop is CASSQEGRQETQYF. The CDR3 bases are TGTGCCAGCAGCCAAGAGGGAAGGCAGGAGACCCAGTACTTC.

This sequence joins TRBV12-3 or TRBV12-4 and TRBJ2-7; no reliable D call. The CDR3 is 14 residues long. Deletions cut 5 bases from V and 5 bases from J, with 16 bases between. The CDR3 sequence is CASSTMRFSDEQYF. CDR3 bases: TGTGCCAGCAGTACGATGAGGTTTTCGGACGAGCAGTACTTC.

This chain links TRBV18 with TRBJ2-6; D is uncertain. Deletions cut 1 base from V and 0 bases from J, with 13 bases between. The CDR3 length is 18 residues. CDR1 and CDR2 from the germline V gene are KGHSH and LQKENI. CDR3 sequence (DNA): TGTGCCAGCTCACCACGCAGAAGGGTTGACTCTGGGGCCAACGTCCTGACTTTC. Translation: CASSPRRRVDSGANVLTF.

The chain employs TRBV29-1 and TRBJ1-1, with D possibly TRBD1 on 5 matching bases. The CDR3 totals 13 residues. CDR1 is SQVTM and CDR2 is ANQGSEA in the germline V gene. Trimming cost V 6 bases and J 6 bases, with 17 bases left between them. CDR3 amino acids: CSVGVREGSEAFF. CDR3 nucleotides: TGCAGCGTGGGGGTTCGGGAAGGCTCTGAAGCTTTCTTT.

The chain couples TRBV12-5 to TRBJ2-5; D might be TRBD1 or TRBD2, each matching 5 bases. With 1 base removed from V and 5 bases from J, the gap between germline ends came to 11 bases. Germline CDR1 LGHNT, CDR2 FRNRAP. This CDR3 has 14 amino acids. The CDR3 DNA reads as TGTGCTAGTGGTTTGGGGGACCGGGACGAGACCCAGTACTTC. Protein product: CASGLGDRDETQYF.

This clonotype was seen a single time. The chain couples TRBV28 to TRBJ1-1; 7 bases agree with TRBD1. V gave up 8 bases and J gave up 5 bases; unmatched junction bases: 11. The CDR3 is 14 amino acids. Germline-derived CDR1 and CDR2 are MDHEN and SYDVKM. The CDR3 coding sequence is TGTGCCAGCCGGAAACAGGGGAGGCGAACTGAAGCTTTCTTT. This gives the protein CASRKQGRRTEAFF.

This clonotype was counted a single time. The CDR3 spells CASSFPRGYGYTF. The CDR3 region has the DNA TGTGCCAGCAGTTTTCCCAGGGGCTATGGCTACACCTTC. The chain joins TRBV12-3 or TRBV12-4 to TRBJ1-2, with a possible D match to TRBD1 (6 bases). The CDR3 loop spans 13 amino acids. V lost 3 bases to trimming and J lost 4 bases, with 9 bases between them.

The chain links TRBV29-1 to TRBJ2-5, with D possibly being TRBD2 (6 bases). V was shortened by 1 base and J by 0 bases, with 6 bases between the two germline ends. In germline, CDR1 is SQVTM, CDR2 ANQGSEA. This CDR3 has 13 residues. The CDR3 here is CSVEGGNQETQYF. In DNA form, the CDR3 reads TGCAGCGTTGAAGGCGGGAACCAAGAGACCCAGTACTTC.

As DNA, the CDR3 is TGCAGTGCTAGAGAGATGGGGGGGTACTCCTACGAGCAGTACTTC. This translates into CSAREMGGYSYEQYF. The chain uses TRBV20-1 and TRBJ2-7; 7 nucleotides align to TRBD2. Germline V gene sequence: CDR1 DFQATT, CDR2 SNEGSKA (reference sequence). The CDR3 consists of 15 residues. Trimming took 0 bases from V and 0 from J; bases not matched to a gene: 5.

The chain combines TRBV7-2 with TRBJ2-2; D gene uncertain. From germline, CDR1 is SGHTA and CDR2 FQGNSA. The V end lost 2 bases, the J end lost 0 bases, and 10 bases lay between the germline ends. The CDR3 loop spans 16 amino acids. The CDR3 DNA reads TGTGCCAGCAGCTTACGGCCTCCACCGAACACCGGGGAGCTGTTTTTT. Translation gives CASSLRPPPNTGELFF.

CDR3 region: CASSIGAYPGTEAFF. The CDR3 DNA is TGTGCCAGTAGTATAGGAGCATACCCAGGCACTGAAGCTTTCTTT. This sequence joins TRBV19 and TRBJ1-1; D gene unclear. Between the trimmed V and J ends, which lost 1 base and 4 bases, there was a span of 13 bases. The CDR3 contains 15 residues. The V gene's germline CDR1 is LNHDA and CDR2 SQIVND (reference sequence).

The rearrangement uses TRBV5-1 and TRBJ1-1; D is unclear. The CDR3 consists of 13 residues. The germline V gene has CDR1 SGHRS and CDR2 YFSETQ. Trimming removed 0 bases at V and 11 bases at J, with 14 bases between. The CDR3 DNA sequence: TGCGCCAGCAGCTTGGGAGACGGATTGGGGGCTTTCTTT. Amino acids: CASSLGDGLGAFF. The whole variable domain, filled in from reference TRBV5-1 and TRBJ1-1, reads KAGVTQTPRYLIKTRGQQVTLSCSPISGHRSVSWYQQTPGQGLQFLFEYFSETQRNKGNFPGRFSGRQFSNSRSEMNVSTLELGDSALYLCASSLGDGLGAFFGQGTRLTVV.

This chain joins TRBV2 and TRBJ2-1; maybe TRBD1 (6 bases). The CDR3 extends over 14 amino acids. Deletions cut 6 bases from V and 6 bases from J, with 15 bases between. Germline V gives CDR1 SNHLY, CDR2 FYNNEI. In DNA, the CDR3 is TGTGCCAGCAGGCTAATTGGGGGCACCAATGAGCAGTTCTTC. As protein: CASRLIGGTNEQFF.

The chain employs TRBV5-1 and TRBJ1-4; tentatively, D is TRBD1 (5 bases). Germline V gene data show CDR1 as SGHRS and CDR2 as YFSETQ. V was pared by 5 bases and J by 0 bases, with 8 bases between. This CDR3 has 14 residues. The CDR3 coding sequence is TGCGCCAGCAGGGGGCAAGCAACTAATGAAAAACTGTTTTTT. Translation: CASRGQATNEKLFF. Filled out from reference TRBV5-1 and TRBJ1-4, the complete variable domain reads KAGVTQTPRYLIKTRGQQVTLSCSPISGHRSVSWYQQTPGQGLQFLFEYFSETQRNKGNFPGRFSGRQFSNSRSEMNVSTLELGDSALYLCASRGQATNEKLFFGSGTQLSVL.

This clonotype was picked up a small number of times. J is TRBJ1-1 and V is TRBV5-1; TRBD1 agrees at 7 bases. CDR3 size: 13 residues. The J segment lost 5 bases and the V segment lost 0 bases, leaving 1 base of the junction unmatched. Looked up from germline, CDR1 is SGHRS and CDR2 is YFSETQ. CDR3 sequence reads: CASSLEGATEAFF. In nucleotides, the CDR3 is TGCGCCAGCAGCTTGGAGGGGGCTACTGAAGCTTTCTTT.

V usage is TRBV6-2 or TRBV6-3 and J usage is TRBJ1-1; a possible D gene is TRBD1 (6 bases). V shed 2 bases and J shed 4 bases, with 17 bases lying between them. CDR1 is MNHEY, CDR2 SVGEGT, per germline. The CDR3 length is 16 residues. CDR3 DNA sequence: TGTGCCAGCAGTTACACAACGGGGGCCCGGGGCACTGAAGCTTTCTTT. It specifies CASSYTTGARGTEAFF.

This chain connects TRBV5-1 to TRBJ2-1; D is uncertain. The CDR3 sequence is 12 residues long. Germline CDR1 SGHRS, CDR2 YFSETQ. V lost 0 bases, J lost 14 bases, and 12 bases lay in between. DNA of the CDR3: TGCGCCAGCAGCTTGGAGGGCCCACCGGAGTTCTTC. It codes for CASSLEGPPEFF.

The V and J genes are TRBV29-1 and TRBJ2-7; D may be TRBD1 (6 bases). V lost 5 bases, J lost 3 bases, and 11 bases lay in between. Germline V gene data show CDR1 as SQVTM and CDR2 as ANQGSEA. The CDR3 is made up of 12 amino acids. CDR3 coding DNA: TGCAGCGTTCGACAGGACCTCTACGAGCAGTACTTC. Amino acids: CSVRQDLYEQYF.

The V gene is TRBV7-9, the J gene TRBJ2-5; tentative D call: TRBD2 (5 bases). Germline V gene data show CDR1 as SEHNR and CDR2 as FQNEAQ (reference sequence). With 7 bases removed from V and 3 bases from J, the gap between germline ends came to 15 bases. The CDR3 has 14 residues. CDR3 in amino acids: CASTYLSGKETQYF. In nucleotides, the CDR3 is TGTGCCAGCACGTACCTCTCGGGGAAAGAGACCCAGTACTTC. The full variable domain, with the rest looked up from reference TRBV7-9 and TRBJ2-5, is DTGVSQNPRHKITKRGQNVTFRCDPISEHNRLYWYRQTLGQGPEFLTYFQNEAQLEKSRLLSDRFSAERPKGSFSTLEIQRTEQGDSAMYLCASTYLSGKETQYFGPGTRLLVL.

The gene calls are TRBV9 and TRBJ2-1, with 7 bases that match TRBD2. This CDR3 contains 15 residues. Unmatched junction bases numbered 9, after V lost 0 bases and J lost 9 bases. Germline values: CDR1 SGDLS, CDR2 YYNGEE. CDR3 amino acids: CASSVDPGLGSEQFF. In DNA, the CDR3 is TGTGCCAGCAGCGTAGACCCCGGACTAGGAAGTGAGCAGTTCTTC.

V and J are TRBV6-2 or TRBV6-3 and TRBJ1-1; TRBD1 matches at 10 bases. Trimming took 7 bases from V and 4 from J; bases not matched to a gene: 6. CDR1 and CDR2 (germline): MNHEY, SVGEGT. This CDR3 spans 14 amino acids. The CDR3 bases are TGTGCCAGCAACCGACAGGGGGCCGGCACTGAAGCTTTCTTT. Its protein product is CASNRQGAGTEAFF.